One sample yielded the 2 T cell receptor beta chains listed below, sequenced in a study of blood T cell repertoires in COVID-19. Clones were read by immunoSEQ multiplex PCR, and TCRdb kept only the in-frame ones, dropping some. Of around 200,000 clones detected, under 90% appear once; the ten largest clones hold 18%. The material sequenced was peripheral blood. The receptor source for this set is a woman aged 80 or over with active or convalescent COVID-19.

Of note for this clone: The same CDR3 is also encoded by other DNA sequences in this sample. The chain links TRBV27 to TRBJ1-5; D possibly corresponds to TRBD1 (5 bases). CDR3 length: 12 amino acids. V lost 5 bases, J lost 6 bases, and 8 bases lay in between. In germline, CDR1 is MNHEY, CDR2 SMNVEV (reference sequence). CDR3 in DNA: TGTGCCAGCAGTCCTCAGGGTCAGCCCCAGCATTTT. Its translation is CASSPQGQPQHF.

The CDR3 DNA sequence: TGCGCCAGCAAGGTTACCGGGAGTCACTACGAGCAGTACTTC. Translation gives CASKVTGSHYEQYF. The chain combines TRBV5-1 with TRBJ2-7; the D gene is possibly TRBD2 (6 bases). This CDR3 region has 14 residues. The germline V gene encodes CDR1 SGHRS and CDR2 YFSETQ. Trimming shortened V by 6 bases and J by 3 bases, and 16 bases separated the two germline ends.